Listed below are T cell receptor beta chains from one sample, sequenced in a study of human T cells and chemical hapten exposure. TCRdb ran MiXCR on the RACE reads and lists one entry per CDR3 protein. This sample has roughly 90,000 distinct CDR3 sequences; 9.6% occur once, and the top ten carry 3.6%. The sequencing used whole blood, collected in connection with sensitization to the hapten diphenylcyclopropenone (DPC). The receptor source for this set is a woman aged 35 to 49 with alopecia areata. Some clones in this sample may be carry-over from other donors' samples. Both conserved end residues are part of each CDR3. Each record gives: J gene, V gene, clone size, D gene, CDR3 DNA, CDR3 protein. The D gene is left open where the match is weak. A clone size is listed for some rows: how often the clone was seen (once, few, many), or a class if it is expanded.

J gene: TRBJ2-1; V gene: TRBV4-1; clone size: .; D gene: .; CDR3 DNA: TGCGCCAGCAGCCAGCCAGGGGAGTATTATGAGCAGTTCTTC; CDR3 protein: CASSQPGEYYEQFF
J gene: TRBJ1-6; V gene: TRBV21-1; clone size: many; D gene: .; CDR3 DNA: TGTGCCAGCAGCAAAGTAGCTAGTAGTCCCCCGAGCTCCTATAATTCACCCCTCCACTTT; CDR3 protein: CASSKVASSPPSSYNSPLHF
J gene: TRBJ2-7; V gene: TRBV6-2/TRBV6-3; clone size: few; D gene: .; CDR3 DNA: TGTGCCACCCTGACCTCAGGGGAGGTGACCTACGAGCAGTACTTC; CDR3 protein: CATLTSGEVTYEQYF
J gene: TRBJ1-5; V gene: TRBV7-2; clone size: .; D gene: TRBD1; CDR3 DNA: TGTGCCAGCAGCTTGGGACAGGCCCTCGGGCCCCAGCATTTT; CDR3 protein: CASSLGQALGPQHF
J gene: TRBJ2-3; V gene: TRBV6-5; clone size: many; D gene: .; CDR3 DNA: TGTGCCAGCAGTGGCAGTGGGTCTGTCGATACGCAGTATTTT; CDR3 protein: CASSGSGSVDTQYF
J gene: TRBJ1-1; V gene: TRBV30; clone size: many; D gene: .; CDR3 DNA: TGTGCCTGGGGAAGGGGTCAGTTCAACACTGAAGCTTTCTTT; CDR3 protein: CAWGRGQFNTEAFF
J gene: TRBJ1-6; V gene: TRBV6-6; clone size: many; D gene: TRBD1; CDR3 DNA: TGTGCCAGCAGCTACAGGGGAGACTATAATTCACCCCTCCACTTT; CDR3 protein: CASSYRGDYNSPLHF
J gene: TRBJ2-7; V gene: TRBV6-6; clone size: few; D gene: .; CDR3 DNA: TGTGCCAGCTGCGACTTTGGAGCAGAATTCTACGAGCAGTACTTC; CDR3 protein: CASCDFGAEFYEQYF
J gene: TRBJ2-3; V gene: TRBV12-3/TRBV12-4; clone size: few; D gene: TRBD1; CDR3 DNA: TGTGCCAGCAGTTTAGGCCTCGTGCAGGGGGCAAGTACGCAGTATTTT; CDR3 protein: CASSLGLVQGASTQYF
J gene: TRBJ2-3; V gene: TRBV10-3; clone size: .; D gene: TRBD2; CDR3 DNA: TGTGCCATCAGTGTTACGCTAGCGGGGTTGAGCACAGATACGCAGTATTTT; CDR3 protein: CAISVTLAGLSTDTQYF
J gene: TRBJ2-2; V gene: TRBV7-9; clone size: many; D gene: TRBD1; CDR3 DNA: TGTGCCAGCAGCCGGCTAACGGTCGACAGGGGTATAACCGGGGAGCTGTTTTTT; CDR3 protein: CASSRLTVDRGITGELFF
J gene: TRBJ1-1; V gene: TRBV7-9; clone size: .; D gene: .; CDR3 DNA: TGTGCCAGCAGCTCGGGACATATAAACACTGAAGCTTTCTTT; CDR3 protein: CASSSGHINTEAFF
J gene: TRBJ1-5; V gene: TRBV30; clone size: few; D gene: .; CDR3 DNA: TGTGCCTGGAGTGGGGAAGGGGGCAATCAGCCCCAGCATTTT; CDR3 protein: CAWSGEGGNQPQHF
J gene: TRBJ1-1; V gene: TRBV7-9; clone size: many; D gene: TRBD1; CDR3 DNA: TGTGCCAGCAGCCCACACAGGGGAGGGGTTAACACTGAAGCTTTCTTT; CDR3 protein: CASSPHRGGVNTEAFF
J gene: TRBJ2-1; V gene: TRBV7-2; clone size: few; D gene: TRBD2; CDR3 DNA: TGTGCCAGCAGCTTAAGTAGCGGGGGGACCTACAATGAGCAGTTCTTC; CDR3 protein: CASSLSSGGTYNEQFF
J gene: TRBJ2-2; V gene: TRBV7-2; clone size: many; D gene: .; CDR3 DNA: TGTGCCAGCAGCTTAAATTTCGGGAACACCGGGGAGCTGTTTTTT; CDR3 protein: CASSLNFGNTGELFF
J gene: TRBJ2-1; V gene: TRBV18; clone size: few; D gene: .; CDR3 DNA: TGTGCCAGCTCACGGTCTCGGGACACCCCCTACAATGAGCAGTTCTTC; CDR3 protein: CASSRSRDTPYNEQFF
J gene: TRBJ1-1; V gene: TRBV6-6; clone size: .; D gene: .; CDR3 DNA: TGTGCCAGCAGTTACGGTCAGGGAGGTACTGAAGCTTTCTTT; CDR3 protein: CASSYGQGGTEAFF
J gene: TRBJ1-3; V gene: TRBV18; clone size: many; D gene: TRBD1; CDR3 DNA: TGTGCCAGCTCAACGGGACAGTCCTCTGGAAACACCATATATTTT; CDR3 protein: CASSTGQSSGNTIYF
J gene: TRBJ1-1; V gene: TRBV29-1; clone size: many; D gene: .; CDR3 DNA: TGCAGCGTTGAAATTCAGGCAGCTTTCTTT; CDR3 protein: CSVEIQAAFF
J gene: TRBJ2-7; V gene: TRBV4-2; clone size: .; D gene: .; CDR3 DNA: TGTGCCAGCAGCCAAGGTCGAGGGGGGCCAGAGGAGCAGTACTTC; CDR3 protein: CASSQGRGGPEEQYF
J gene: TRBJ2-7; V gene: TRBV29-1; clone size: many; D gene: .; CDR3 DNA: TGCAGCGTTCGGGGGCGAACTACCTACGAGCAGTACTTC; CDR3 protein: CSVRGRTTYEQYF
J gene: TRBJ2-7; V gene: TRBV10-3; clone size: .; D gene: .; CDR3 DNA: TGTGCGACGACAGGATTGGGGGTTGGTGAGCAGTACTTC; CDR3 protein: CATTGLGVGEQYF
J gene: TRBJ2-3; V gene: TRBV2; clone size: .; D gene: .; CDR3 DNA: TGTGCCAGCAGCGAACTGTTAGATACGCAGTATTTT; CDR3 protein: CASSELLDTQYF
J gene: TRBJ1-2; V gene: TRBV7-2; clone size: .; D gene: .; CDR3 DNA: TGTGCCAGCACCCTCATCGGGGCTCAGCGGGGCTACACCTTC; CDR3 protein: CASTLIGAQRGYTF
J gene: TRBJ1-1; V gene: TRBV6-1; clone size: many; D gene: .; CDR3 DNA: TGTGCCAGCAGTGGGCAGAGGAACACTGAAGCTTTCTTT; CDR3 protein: CASSGQRNTEAFF
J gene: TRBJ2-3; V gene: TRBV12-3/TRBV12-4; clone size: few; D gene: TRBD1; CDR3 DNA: TGTGCCAGCAGTGATGGACAGGGGGTAACAGATACGCAGTATTTT; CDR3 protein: CASSDGQGVTDTQYF
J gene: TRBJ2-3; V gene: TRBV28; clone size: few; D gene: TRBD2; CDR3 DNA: TGTGCCAGCAGTTTATTGGGAGCGGGGACAGATACGCAGTATTTT; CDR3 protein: CASSLLGAGTDTQYF